This record concerns one T cell receptor beta chain sequence. The data belong to a study of PD-1 blockade in mismatch repair-deficient tumors. TCRdb's copy holds only in-frame clones and misses some; the assay was immunoSEQ multiplex PCR. This sample yields about 100,000 clones, of which about 79% are seen a single time; approximately 6.8% belongs to the top ten. V lost 2 bases, J lost 2 bases, and 16 bases lay in between. The CDR3 sequence is 17 residues long. Germline V gene data show CDR1 as LGHNA and CDR2 as YSLEER. The receptor was derived from an adult with mismatch repair-deficient cancer. The sequencing used peripheral blood, collected approximately 35 weeks after starting pembrolizumab. The rearrangement links TRBV4-3 to TRBJ2-1, with D maybe TRBD1 (5 bases). The CDR3 DNA follows: TGCGCCAGCAGCCAACGAGCCCGACAGTTACCCTACAATGAGCAGTTCTTC. Translating it yields CASSQRARQLPYNEQFF.